One and the same sample provided the 6 T cell receptor beta chains below, sequenced in a study of blood T cell repertoires in COVID-19. TCRdb's table, derived via immunoSEQ multiplex PCR, lists solely in-frame clones and lacks some. In the table there are roughly 150,000 clones, 75% to 90% of which are singletons. Sequences were obtained from peripheral blood. The receptors here all came from a woman aged 60-70 years with active COVID-19.

The V gene is TRBV28, the J gene TRBJ2-5; 8 bases align to TRBD1. The CDR3 covers 17 residues. Trimming took 4 bases from V and 5 from J; bases not matched to a gene: 15. Germline-derived CDR1 and CDR2 are MDHEN and SYDVKM. CDR3 in amino acids: CASSSGRTGRWSETQYF. The CDR3 DNA sequence: TGTGCCAGCAGTTCCGGTCGGACAGGGAGATGGTCGGAGACCCAGTACTTC.

The V gene is TRBV18, the J gene TRBJ1-5; 8 nucleotides line up with TRBD1. The germline V gene has CDR1 KGHSH and CDR2 LQKENI. This CDR3 contains 16 residues. The V and J ends lost 3 bases and 1 base, in that order; junction bases with no gene match: 5. CDR3 nucleotide sequence: TGTGCCAGCTCACCCGTTTCAGGGGGCAGCAATCAGCCCCAGCATTTT. Protein: CASSPVSGGSNQPQHF.

V and J are TRBV18 and TRBJ2-2; tentatively, D is TRBD2 (5 bases). This CDR3 contains 15 residues. Trimming cost V 8 bases and J 4 bases, with 17 bases left between them. Germline V gene data show CDR1 as KGHSH and CDR2 as LQKENI. The CDR3 region has the DNA TGTGCCAGCCCTCCGCCCGGCCGGGGCACCGGGGAGCTGTTTTTT. Protein: CASPPPGRGTGELFF.

The chain recombines TRBV4-1 with TRBJ2-1, with a possible D match to TRBD2 (6 bases). This CDR3 is 17 amino acids long. Deletions cut 1 base from V and 5 bases from J, with 18 bases between. In germline, CDR1 is MGHRA, CDR2 YSYEKL. The chain's CDR3 is CASSQAGTWRGNNEQFF. CDR3 nucleotides: TGCGCCAGCAGCCAAGCTGGGACTTGGCGGGGTAACAATGAGCAGTTCTTC.

The genes are TRBV6-2 or TRBV6-3 and TRBJ2-3, with D uncertain. V gave up 0 bases and J gave up 1 base, with 2 bases separating them. CDR3 length equals 13 residues. The germline CDR1 and CDR2 sequences are MNHEY and SVGEGT. This chain's CDR3 is CASSYSGTDTQYF. The CDR3 bases are TGTGCCAGCAGTTACTCCGGCACAGATACGCAGTATTTT.

The rearrangement uses TRBV10-3 and TRBJ1-6; maybe TRBD1 (5 bases). V shed 0 bases and J shed 0 bases, with 9 bases lying between them. The germline gives CDR1 ENHRY, CDR2 SYGVKD. The CDR3 spans 17 residues. The CDR3 region has the DNA TGTGCCATCAGTGAGTCACCTGACAGCTCCTATAATTCACCCCTCCACTTT. Translating gives CAISESPDSSYNSPLHF.